This is a list of T cell receptor beta chains from one sample in a study of blood T cell repertoires in COVID-19. Generated by immunoSEQ multiplex PCR, the TCRdb table keeps only in-frame clones and is missing some. The data show roughly 43,000 clones, under 90% seen once. Sequencing input: peripheral blood. These receptors originate from a woman in her seventies with acute or convalescent COVID-19. The conserved cysteine and the conserved F or W are not part of the CDR3 here. Fields, in order: V gene, J gene, CDR3 length, CDR3 protein.

v_call: TRBV19
j_call: TRBJ2-1
cdr3_length: 11
cdr3_aa: ASSIGNNNEQF

v_call: TRBV27
j_call: TRBJ1-6
cdr3_length: 10
cdr3_aa: ASTRQGSPLH

v_call: TRBV9
j_call: TRBJ2-2
cdr3_length: 15
cdr3_aa: ASSTWTGGTDTGELF

v_call: TRBV11-3
j_call: TRBJ2-5
cdr3_length: 14
cdr3_aa: ASSVGLAGSFETQY

v_call: TRBV5-1
j_call: TRBJ2-4
cdr3_length: 11
cdr3_aa: ASSLDRSNIQY

v_call: TRBV27
j_call: TRBJ1-2
cdr3_length: 12
cdr3_aa: ASSPDRVNYGYT

v_call: TRBV5-4
j_call: TRBJ2-3
cdr3_length: 13
cdr3_aa: ASSLGVSGGATQY

v_call: TRBV5-1
j_call: TRBJ1-3
cdr3_length: 13
cdr3_aa: ASSVGHGSGNTIY

v_call: TRBV25-1
j_call: TRBJ2-3
cdr3_length: 15
cdr3_aa: ASSEPTGAGGTDTQY

v_call: TRBV10-3
j_call: TRBJ1-2
cdr3_length: 15
cdr3_aa: AISESFILRDFYGYT

v_call: TRBV15
j_call: TRBJ1-1
cdr3_length: 13
cdr3_aa: ATRNPQVGNTEAF

v_call: TRBV15
j_call: TRBJ1-3
cdr3_length: 14
cdr3_aa: ATSRTVILTGNTIY

v_call: TRBV19
j_call: TRBJ2-7
cdr3_length: 12
cdr3_aa: ASRVQGSSGEQY

v_call: TRBV2
j_call: TRBJ2-6
cdr3_length: 11
cdr3_aa: ASTLAGANVLT

v_call: TRBV5-1
j_call: TRBJ1-2
cdr3_length: 10
cdr3_aa: ASRAGGYGYT

v_call: TRBV19
j_call: TRBJ2-3
cdr3_length: 13
cdr3_aa: ASSIRASGTDTQY

v_call: TRBV7-8
j_call: TRBJ2-1
cdr3_length: 13
cdr3_aa: ASSPRGATGNEQF

v_call: TRBV5-1
j_call: TRBJ2-1
cdr3_length: 12
cdr3_aa: ASSDIQGTNEQF

v_call: TRBV27
j_call: TRBJ2-3
cdr3_length: 14
cdr3_aa: ASSFTQGGRTDTQY

v_call: TRBV5-1
j_call: TRBJ2-7
cdr3_length: 13
cdr3_aa: ASSQPDRERYEQY

v_call: TRBV5-6
j_call: TRBJ1-2
cdr3_length: 10
cdr3_aa: ASSSRNYGYT

v_call: TRBV14
j_call: TRBJ1-1
cdr3_length: 12
cdr3_aa: ASSRGALNTEAF

v_call: TRBV7-9
j_call: TRBJ2-7
cdr3_length: 16
cdr3_aa: ASSRGLAGGLPTYEQY

v_call: TRBV30
j_call: TRBJ1-4
cdr3_length: 11
cdr3_aa: AWNGQLNEKLF

v_call: TRBV19
j_call: TRBJ1-5
cdr3_length: 16
cdr3_aa: ASSSGQGRGSGNQPQH

v_call: TRBV5-1
j_call: TRBJ1-5
cdr3_length: 13
cdr3_aa: ASSLDSYSNQPQH

v_call: TRBV27
j_call: TRBJ1-4
cdr3_length: 16
cdr3_aa: ASSLFPTGPWPNEKLF

v_call: TRBV4-1
j_call: TRBJ2-4
cdr3_length: 12
cdr3_aa: ASSQDPGLNIQY